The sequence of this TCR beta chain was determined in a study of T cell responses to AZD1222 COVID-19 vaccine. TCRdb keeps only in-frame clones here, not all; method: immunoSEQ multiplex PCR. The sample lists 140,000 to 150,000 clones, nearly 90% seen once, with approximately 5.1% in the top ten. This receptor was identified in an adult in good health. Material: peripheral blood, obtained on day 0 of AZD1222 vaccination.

This CDR3 reads CASSPRRTSGNTIYF. In DNA form, the CDR3 reads TGTGCCAGCAGCCCCAGGCGGACCTCTGGAAACACCATATATTTT. The chain joins TRBV7-9 to TRBJ1-3; D is unclear. This CDR3 spans 15 amino acids. Germline V lookup: CDR1 SEHNR, CDR2 FQNEAQ (reference sequence). Trimming took 5 bases from V and 0 from J, leaving 11 bases between them. Based on the CDR3 plus reference TRBV7-9 and TRBJ1-3, the full variable domain is DTGVSQNPRHKITKRGQNVTFRCDPISEHNRLYWYRQTLGQGPEFLTYFQNEAQLEKSRLLSDRFSAERPKGSFSTLEIQRTEQGDSAMYLCASSPRRTSGNTIYFGEGSWLTVV.